The 3 T cell receptor beta chains in this list originate from one sample, sequenced in a study of control samples from healthy donors and cancer patients. Sequencing was performed with immunoSEQ multiplex PCR; in TCRdb, only in-frame clones are kept and a portion is missing. The sample records 150,000 to 200,000 clones, approximately 90% being singletons. Source material: blood. The receptors were sampled from a man aged 25 to 40 in good health.

The genes are TRBV4-2 and TRBJ1-4; 7 nucleotides align to TRBD1. CDR1 LGHNA and CDR2 YNFKEQ come from the germline V gene. The CDR3 is 16 residues long. The V and J ends lost 4 bases and 4 bases, in that order; junction bases with no gene match: 9. This chain's CDR3 is CASSRTYRGLNEKLFF. The CDR3 DNA sequence: TGTGCCAGCAGCCGAACCTACAGGGGACTTAATGAAAAACTGTTTTTT.

The chain carries TRBV6-2 or TRBV6-3 and TRBJ2-7, with 10 nucleotides matching TRBD2. The CDR3 spans 21 residues. CDR1 is MNHEY, CDR2 SVGEGT, per germline. J lost 7 bases, V lost 4 bases, and 28 bases had no gene match. The CDR3 DNA reads TGTGCCAGCAGTTTTGAGGGGTTAACTAGCGGGACACCATCGGTTAAAAAGGAGCAGTACTTC. Its translation is CASSFEGLTSGTPSVKKEQYF.

V and J are TRBV19 and TRBJ2-1; D is unclear. The V end was cut by 4 bases, the J end by 4 bases, with 2 bases between. Germline CDR1 LNHDA, CDR2 SQIVND (reference sequence). The CDR3 extends over 11 amino acids. CDR3 nucleotides: TGTGCCAGTAGTACTTACAATGAGCAGTTCTTC. Translation: CASSTYNEQFF.